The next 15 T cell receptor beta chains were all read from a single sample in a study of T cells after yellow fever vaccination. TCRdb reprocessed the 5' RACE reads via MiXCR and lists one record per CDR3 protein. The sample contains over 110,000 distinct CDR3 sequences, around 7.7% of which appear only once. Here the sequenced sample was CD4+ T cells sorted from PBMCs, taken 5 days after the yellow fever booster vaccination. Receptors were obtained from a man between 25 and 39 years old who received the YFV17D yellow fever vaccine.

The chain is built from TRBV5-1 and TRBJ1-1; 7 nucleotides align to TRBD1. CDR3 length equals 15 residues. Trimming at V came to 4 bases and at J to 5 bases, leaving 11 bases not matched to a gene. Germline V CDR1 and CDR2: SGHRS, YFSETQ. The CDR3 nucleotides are TGCGCCAGCAGCGATTGGATTACCAGGGGGACTGAAGCTTTCTTT. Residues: CASSDWITRGTEAFF.

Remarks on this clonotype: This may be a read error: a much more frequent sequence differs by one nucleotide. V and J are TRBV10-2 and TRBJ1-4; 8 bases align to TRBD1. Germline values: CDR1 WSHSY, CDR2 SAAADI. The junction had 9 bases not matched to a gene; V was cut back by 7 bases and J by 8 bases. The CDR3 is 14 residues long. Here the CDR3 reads CASTPGQAGEKLFF. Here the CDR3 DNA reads TGCGCCAGCACACCGGGACAGGCTGGCGAAAAACTGTTTTTT.

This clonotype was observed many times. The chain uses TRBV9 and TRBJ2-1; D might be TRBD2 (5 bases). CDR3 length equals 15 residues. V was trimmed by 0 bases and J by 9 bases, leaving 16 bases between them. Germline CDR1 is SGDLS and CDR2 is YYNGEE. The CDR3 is CASSVVGSEIFEQFF. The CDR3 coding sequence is TGTGCCAGCAGCGTAGTGGGTAGCGAGATATTTGAGCAGTTCTTC.

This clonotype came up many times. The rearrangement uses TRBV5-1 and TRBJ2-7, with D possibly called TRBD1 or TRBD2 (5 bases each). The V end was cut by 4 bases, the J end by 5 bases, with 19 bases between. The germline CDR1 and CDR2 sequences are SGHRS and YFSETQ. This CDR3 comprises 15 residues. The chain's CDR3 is CASSPRPGTVNEQYF. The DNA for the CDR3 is TGCGCCAGCAGCCCCCGCCCTGGGACGGTAAACGAGCAGTACTTC.

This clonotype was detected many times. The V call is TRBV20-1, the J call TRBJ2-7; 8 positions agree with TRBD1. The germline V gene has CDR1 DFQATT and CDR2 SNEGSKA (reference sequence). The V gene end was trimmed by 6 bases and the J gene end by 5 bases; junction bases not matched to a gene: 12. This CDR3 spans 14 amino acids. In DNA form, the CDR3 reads TGCAGTGCGCTAAACAGGGGGTTTAACGACGAGCAGTACTTC. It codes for CSALNRGFNDEQYF.

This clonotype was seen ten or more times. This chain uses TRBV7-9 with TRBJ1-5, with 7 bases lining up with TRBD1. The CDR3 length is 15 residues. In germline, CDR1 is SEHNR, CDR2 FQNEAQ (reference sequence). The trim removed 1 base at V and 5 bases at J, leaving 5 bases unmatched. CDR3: CASSLGQGVDQPQHF. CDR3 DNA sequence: TGTGCCAGCAGCTTAGGGCAGGGGGTCGATCAGCCCCAGCATTTT.

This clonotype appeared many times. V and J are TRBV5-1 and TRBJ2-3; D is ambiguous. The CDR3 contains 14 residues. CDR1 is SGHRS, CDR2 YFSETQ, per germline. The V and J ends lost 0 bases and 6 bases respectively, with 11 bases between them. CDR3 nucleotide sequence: TGCGCCAGCAGCTTGGGGCACGCCTTGGATACGCAGTATTTT. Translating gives CASSLGHALDTQYF.

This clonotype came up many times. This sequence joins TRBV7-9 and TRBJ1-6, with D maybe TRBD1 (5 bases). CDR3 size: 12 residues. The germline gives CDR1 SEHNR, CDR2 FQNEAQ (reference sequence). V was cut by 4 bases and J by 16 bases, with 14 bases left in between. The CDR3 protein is CASSSTSGGLHF. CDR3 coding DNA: TGTGCCAGCAGCTCCACGTCCGGGGGACTCCACTTT.

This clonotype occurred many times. The CDR3 DNA reads TGTGCCAGTAGTAGCGAAGCCCAGAACACTGAAGCTTTCTTT. Encoded protein: CASSSEAQNTEAFF. The chain recombines TRBV19 with TRBJ1-1; D ambiguous. V was clipped by 4 bases and J by 1 base, with 10 bases between them. The CDR3 loop spans 14 amino acids. CDR1 is LNHDA and CDR2 is SQIVND in the germline V gene (reference sequence).

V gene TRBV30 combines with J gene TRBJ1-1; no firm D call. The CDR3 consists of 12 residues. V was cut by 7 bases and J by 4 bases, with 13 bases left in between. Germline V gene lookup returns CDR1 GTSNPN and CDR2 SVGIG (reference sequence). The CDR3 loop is CASESRGTEAFF. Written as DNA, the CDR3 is TGTGCCTCAGAGTCCCGGGGCACTGAAGCTTTCTTT.

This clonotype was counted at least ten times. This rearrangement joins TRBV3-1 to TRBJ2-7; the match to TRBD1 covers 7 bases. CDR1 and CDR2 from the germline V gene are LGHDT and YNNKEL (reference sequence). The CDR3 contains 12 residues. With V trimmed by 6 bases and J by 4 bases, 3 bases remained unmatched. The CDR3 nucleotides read TGTGCCAGCAGGGGGACAGCTTACGAGCAGTACTTC. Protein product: CASRGTAYEQYF.

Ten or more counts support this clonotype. Here the CDR3 reads CASSLDWSRAYEQYF. CDR3 DNA sequence: TGCGCCAGCAGCTTGGATTGGTCCCGAGCCTACGAGCAGTACTTC. The rearrangement links TRBV5-1 to TRBJ2-7; D not resolved. The CDR3 is made up of 15 amino acids. CDR1 is SGHRS, CDR2 YFSETQ, per germline. V was pared by 0 bases and J by 2 bases, with 12 bases between.

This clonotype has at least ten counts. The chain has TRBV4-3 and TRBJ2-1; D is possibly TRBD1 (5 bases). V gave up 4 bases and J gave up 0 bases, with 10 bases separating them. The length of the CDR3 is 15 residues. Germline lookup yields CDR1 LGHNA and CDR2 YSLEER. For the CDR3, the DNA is TGCGCCAGCAGCCCCAGGGTTGGCTCCTACAATGAGCAGTTCTTC. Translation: CASSPRVGSYNEQFF.

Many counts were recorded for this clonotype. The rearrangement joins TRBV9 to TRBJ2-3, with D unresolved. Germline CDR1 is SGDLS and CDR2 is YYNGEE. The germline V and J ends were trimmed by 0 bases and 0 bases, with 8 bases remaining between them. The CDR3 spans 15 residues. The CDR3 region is CASSVATSSTDTQYF. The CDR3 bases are TGTGCCAGCAGCGTAGCAACTTCTAGCACAGATACGCAGTATTTT.

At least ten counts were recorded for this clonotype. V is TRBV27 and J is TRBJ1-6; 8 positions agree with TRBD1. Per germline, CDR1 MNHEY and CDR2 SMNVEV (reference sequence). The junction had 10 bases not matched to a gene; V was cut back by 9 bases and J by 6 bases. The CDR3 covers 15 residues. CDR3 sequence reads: CASGSMTGANSPLHF. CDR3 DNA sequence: TGTGCCAGTGGCTCCATGACAGGGGCTAATTCACCCCTCCACTTT.